This record looks at one T cell receptor (beta chain) sequence and its context. This entry is derived from a study of blood T cells in healthy people across ages. Germline lookup yields CDR1 SNHLY and CDR2 FYNNEI. The CDR3 spans 11 residues. The V and J ends lost 8 bases and 6 bases respectively, with 9 bases between them. A second PCR, run for roughly 7 to 11 cycles, used a sample-barcoded 5' primer plus a J-beta primer mix. Tagging of each cDNA molecule was performed by a template-switch adaptor with 12 random nucleotides. Each CDR3 protein gets one entry after TCRdb re-called the 5' RACE reads with MiXCR. The sample yields hundreds of thousands of distinct CDR3 sequences, about 61% seen once.

V usage is TRBV2 and J usage is TRBJ2-3; D unclear. Sequenced input: blood. This clonotype was obtained from a man aged 35 to 55 in good health. The CDR3 DNA is TGTGCCAGCCTTTCTTGGGATACGCAGTATTTT. This gives the protein CASLSWDTQYF. The whole variable domain, remainder taken from reference TRBV2 and TRBJ2-3, is EPEVTQTPSHQVTQMGQEVILRCVPISNHLYFYWYRQILGQKVEFLVSFYNNEISEKSEIFDDQFSVERPDGSNFTLKIRSTKLEDSAMYFCASLSWDTQYFGPGTRLTVL.